Listed below are T cell receptor beta chains from one sample, sequenced in a study of identical twins. TCRdb ran MiXCR on the 5' RACE reads and lists one entry per CDR3 protein. The data contain 540,000 or so distinct CDR3 sequences, about a fifth of them singletons. This sample also appeared in a second study, on yellow fever vaccine responses in identical twins.

Sequenced material: CD4+ T cells sorted from blood. These receptors were collected from a woman aged 18 to 35 in good health. The CDR3 runs from the conserved cysteine through the conserved F or W. The D gene is left open where the match is weak. Size is stated for part of the rows, as once, few or many counts, or as a class when the clone is expanded.

J: TRBJ2-7; D: TRBD1; size: NA; V: TRBV20-1; CDR3: CSALRTGVYEQYF; DNA: TGCAGTGCTCTAAGGACAGGGGTCTACGAGCAGTACTTC
J: TRBJ2-2; D: NA; size: NA; V: TRBV2; CDR3: CAVGNPQGRAGELFF; DNA: TGTGCCGTCGGAAATCCCCAGGGTAGGGCCGGGGAGCTGTTTTTT
J: TRBJ2-7; D: NA; size: NA; V: TRBV5-5; CDR3: CASSLFGISYEQYF; DNA: TGTGCCAGCAGCTTGTTCGGGATCTCCTACGAGCAGTACTTC
J: TRBJ2-5; D: NA; size: NA; V: TRBV4-2; CDR3: CASSQELVADSGAQYF; DNA: TGTGCCAGCAGCCAAGAGTTGGTAGCGGACTCAGGGGCCCAGTACTTC
J: TRBJ1-5; D: NA; size: NA; V: TRBV6-5; CDR3: CASSLGGVGNQPQHF; DNA: TGTGCCAGCAGTTTAGGGGGGGTAGGCAATCAGCCCCAGCATTTT
J: TRBJ2-1; D: TRBD1; size: NA; V: TRBV27; CDR3: CASSRTSTGGLEQFF; DNA: TGTGCCAGCAGTCGCACCAGCACAGGGGGTTTAGAGCAGTTCTTC
J: TRBJ2-1; D: TRBD2; size: few; V: TRBV20-1; CDR3: CSAAGTSGNPSSYNEQFF; DNA: TGCAGTGCTGCCGGGACTAGCGGGAACCCGAGCTCCTACAATGAGCAGTTCTTC
J: TRBJ2-1; D: NA; size: few; V: TRBV6-1; CDR3: CASSEAGVLSLGYNEQFF; DNA: TGTGCCAGCAGTGAAGCAGGGGTTTTGAGCTTGGGTTACAATGAGCAGTTCTTC
J: TRBJ1-1; D: NA; size: NA; V: TRBV5-1; CDR3: CASMPEGFTEAFF; DNA: TGCGCCAGCATGCCGGAGGGTTTCACTGAAGCTTTCTTT
J: TRBJ2-1; D: NA; size: few; V: TRBV7-6; CDR3: CASSSTTNYNEQFF; DNA: TGTGCCAGCAGCTCTACGACAAACTACAATGAGCAGTTCTTC
J: TRBJ1-1; D: NA; size: NA; V: TRBV5-1; CDR3: CASSLNRVANTEAFF; DNA: TGCGCCAGCAGCTTGAACCGGGTGGCGAACACTGAAGCTTTCTTT
J: TRBJ1-1; D: NA; size: few; V: TRBV6-2/TRBV6-3; CDR3: CASSPHHSTAEAFF; DNA: TGTGCCAGCAGCCCCCATCATTCGACAGCTGAAGCTTTCTTT
J: TRBJ2-1; D: TRBD2; size: few; V: TRBV12-3/TRBV12-4; CDR3: CASSLGGTRNEQFF; DNA: TGTGCCAGCAGTTTGGGTGGGACTAGGAATGAGCAGTTCTTC
J: TRBJ2-5; D: TRBD2; size: few; V: TRBV5-1; CDR3: CASSAVLAGTETQYF; DNA: TGCGCCAGCAGCGCAGTACTAGCGGGGACCGAGACCCAGTACTTC
J: TRBJ1-2; D: NA; size: NA; V: TRBV5-1; CDR3: CASSWVSEIGQNYGYTF; DNA: TGCGCCAGCAGCTGGGTTTCCGAGATCGGACAGAACTATGGCTACACCTTC
J: TRBJ1-4; D: TRBD1; size: NA; V: TRBV15; CDR3: CATSREELTGSNEKLFF; DNA: TGTGCCACCAGCAGAGAAGAGTTGACAGGGAGTAATGAAAAACTGTTTTTT
J: TRBJ1-5; D: TRBD1; size: NA; V: TRBV6-1; CDR3: CASRGQGSMGSNQPQHF; DNA: TGTGCCAGCAGGGGACAGGGGAGTATGGGGAGCAATCAGCCCCAGCATTTT
J: TRBJ2-1; D: TRBD2; size: NA; V: TRBV3-1; CDR3: CASSQVGFGRGANNEQFF; DNA: TGTGCCAGCAGCCAAGTAGGTTTCGGGCGGGGGGCGAACAATGAGCAGTTCTTC
J: TRBJ2-2; D: TRBD2; size: once; V: TRBV12-3/TRBV12-4; CDR3: CACSYSGSITNTGELFF; DNA: TGTGCCTGCAGTTATAGCGGGAGTATTACGAACACCGGGGAGCTGTTTTTT
J: TRBJ2-3; D: NA; size: few; V: TRBV5-1; CDR3: CASGLTRTDTQYF; DNA: TGCGCCAGCGGACTGACACGCACAGATACGCAGTATTTT
J: TRBJ1-2; D: NA; size: few; V: TRBV7-9; CDR3: CASSLQTGRGGYGYTF; DNA: TGTGCCAGCAGCCTCCAAACGGGGAGGGGGGGCTATGGCTACACCTTC
J: TRBJ1-5; D: TRBD1; size: many; V: TRBV18; CDR3: CASSPGTGSNQPQHF; DNA: TGTGCCAGCTCACCCGGGACAGGCAGCAATCAGCCCCAGCATTTT
J: TRBJ1-2; D: TRBD1; size: few; V: TRBV6-4; CDR3: CASSEVTGYGYTF; DNA: TGTGCCAGCAGTGAAGTGACAGGGTATGGCTACACCTTC
J: TRBJ2-5; D: NA; size: NA; V: TRBV5-1; CDR3: CASTGGVWETQYF; DNA: TGCGCCAGCACCGGCGGGGTATGGGAGACCCAGTACTTC
J: TRBJ2-2; D: NA; size: NA; V: TRBV20-1; CDR3: CSAQRPETGELFF; DNA: TGCAGTGCTCAGAGGCCGGAGACCGGGGAGCTGTTTTTT
J: TRBJ1-6; D: TRBD1; size: NA; V: TRBV12-5; CDR3: CASGNIHAQGAYSPLHF; DNA: TGTGCTAGTGGTAACATACACGCACAGGGGGCATATTCACCCCTCCACTTT
J: TRBJ2-6; D: NA; size: NA; V: TRBV24-1; CDR3: CATSDGPSGANVLTF; DNA: TGTGCCACCAGCGACGGACCCTCTGGGGCCAACGTCCTGACTTTC
J: TRBJ2-3; D: TRBD2; size: NA; V: TRBV9; CDR3: CASSVAVGLAGTDTQYF; DNA: TGTGCCAGCAGCGTAGCTGTGGGACTAGCGGGAACAGATACGCAGTATTTT
J: TRBJ2-2; D: NA; size: few; V: TRBV20-1; CDR3: CSARVRGYTGELFF; DNA: TGCAGTGCTAGAGTCAGGGGATACACCGGGGAGCTGTTTTTT
J: TRBJ2-3; D: NA; size: few; V: TRBV10-3; CDR3: CAISESFQGRNWGTDTQYF; DNA: TGTGCCATCAGTGAGTCTTTCCAGGGGAGGAATTGGGGCACAGATACGCAGTATTTT
J: TRBJ2-7; D: NA; size: NA; V: TRBV10-3; CDR3: CAISEVSGAYEQYF; DNA: TGTGCCATCAGTGAAGTTTCGGGAGCCTACGAGCAGTACTTC
J: TRBJ2-2; D: TRBD2; size: NA; V: TRBV6-5; CDR3: CASSYSSPGGPAGELFF; DNA: TGTGCCAGCAGTTACTCGAGTCCGGGAGGGCCTGCCGGGGAGCTGTTTTTT